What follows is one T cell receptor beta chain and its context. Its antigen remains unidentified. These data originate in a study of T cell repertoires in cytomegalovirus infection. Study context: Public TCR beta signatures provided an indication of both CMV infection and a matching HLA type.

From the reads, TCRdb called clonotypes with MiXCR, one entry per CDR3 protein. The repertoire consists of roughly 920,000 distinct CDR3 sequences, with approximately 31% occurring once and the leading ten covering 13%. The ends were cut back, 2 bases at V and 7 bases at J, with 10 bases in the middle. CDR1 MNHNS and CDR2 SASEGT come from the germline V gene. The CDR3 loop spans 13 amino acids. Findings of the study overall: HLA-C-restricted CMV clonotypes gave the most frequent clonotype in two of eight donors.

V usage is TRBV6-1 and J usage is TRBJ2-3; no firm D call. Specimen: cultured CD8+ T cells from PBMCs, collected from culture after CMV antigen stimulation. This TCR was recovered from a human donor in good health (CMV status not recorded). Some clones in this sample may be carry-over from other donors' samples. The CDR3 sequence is CASSERQWYTQYF. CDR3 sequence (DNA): TGTGCCAGCAGTGAAAGGCAATGGTATACGCAGTATTTT.